This T cell receptor beta chain comes out of a study of cytomegalovirus exposure and HLA in healthy donors. CDR1 is ENHRY and CDR2 is SYGVKD in the germline V gene. V lost 11 bases, J lost 2 bases, and 13 bases lay in between. The CDR3 extends over 13 amino acids. In the PCR, 60 Vbeta and 13 Jbeta primers were used. TCRdb keeps only in-frame clones here, not all; method: immunoSEQ multiplex PCR. The sample records around 140,000 clones, 75% to 85% being singletons. This receptor was obtained from a man aged 35 to 55 in good health and CMV-seronegative. V and J are TRBV10-3 and TRBJ2-1; D might be TRBD2 (6 bases). The sample taken for sequencing was PBMCs. DNA for the CDR3: TGTGCCGCCGGAGCGGGTACCTACAATGAGCAGTTCTTC. Protein: CAAGAGTYNEQFF.